Below are 25 T cell receptor beta chains sequenced from a single sample in a study of blood T cells in healthy people across ages. It was with a sample-barcoded 5' primer and a J-beta primer mix that a second PCR of about 6 to 12 cycles was run. Each CDR3 protein gets one entry after TCRdb re-called the 5' RACE reads with MiXCR. The sample gives nearly 800,000 distinct CDR3 sequences, just under 25% of which show up once; approximately 4% is in the top ten. These records were also assigned to another study, of T cells of mothers and their children.

Material for sequencing was blood. Every receptor here comes from a boy younger than 18 in good health.

With respect to this clonotype: At one end, the junction sequence differs from germline, possibly due to a read error. This rearrangement joins TRBV28 to TRBJ2-5; D remains ambiguous. In germline, CDR1 is MDHEN, CDR2 SYDVKM. The CDR3 is 18 residues long. CDR3 region: CAGSHVVGETPYQETQYF. The CDR3 nucleotides are TGTGCCGGCAGCCACGTTGTAGGAGAAACACCGTACCAAGAGACCCAGTACTTC.

In its sample, this clonotype was seen a few times. The chain couples TRBV7-2 to TRBJ1-5, with 12 positions matching TRBD1. The trim removed 1 base at V and 2 bases at J, leaving 3 bases unmatched. CDR1 is SGHTA, CDR2 FQGNSA, per germline. The CDR3 spans 17 residues. Written as DNA, the CDR3 is TGTGCCAGCAGCTTAGAGGGACAGGGGGCAGGCAATCAGCCCCAGCATTTT. Amino acid sequence: CASSLEGQGAGNQPQHF.

The chain couples TRBV27 to TRBJ2-7, with 8 bases fitting TRBD1. This CDR3 spans 16 amino acids. CDR1 and CDR2 from the germline V gene are MNHEY and SMNVEV (reference sequence). Trimming at V came to 3 bases and at J to 3 bases, leaving 10 bases not matched to a gene. CDR3: CASSFRQGRGRYEQYF. CDR3 DNA: TGTGCCAGCAGTTTCCGACAGGGGCGAGGACGCTACGAGCAGTACTTC.

This clonotype showed up just a few times. The chain recombines TRBV29-1 with TRBJ2-5, with D hard to call. The CDR3 consists of 14 residues. The V gene lost 1 base and the J gene lost 5 bases, with 14 bases spanning the gap. Per germline, CDR1 SQVTM and CDR2 ANQGSEA. This chain's CDR3 is CSVEGGTVLETQYF. As DNA, the CDR3 is TGCAGCGTTGAAGGGGGAACAGTCCTGGAGACCCAGTACTTC.

J is TRBJ2-1 and V is TRBV10-3, with 13 bases aligning to TRBD2. The J call may be incorrect, as the DNA end agrees better with TRBJ2-7. The CDR3 length is 16 residues. The V gene's germline CDR1 is ENHRY and CDR2 SYGVKD. CDR3 nucleotides: TGTGCCATCAGTGTCGGACTAGCGGGGGACCTCTACGAGCAGTACTTC. Amino acids: CAISVGLAGDLYEQYF.

This clonotype showed up just a few times. The rearrangement links TRBV30 to TRBJ2-2, with TRBD1 matching over 7 bases. Germline V gene data show CDR1 as GTSNPN and CDR2 as SVGIG (reference sequence). The CDR3 is 15 amino acids. Trimming at V came to 1 base and at J to 0 bases, leaving 2 bases not matched to a gene. The CDR3 DNA reads as TGTGCCTGGAGTGGGACAGGTGCGAACACCGGGGAGCTGTTTTTT. Amino acids: CAWSGTGANTGELFF.

The chain uses TRBV28 and TRBJ1-2, with a tentative D call TRBD1 (6 bases). Trimming pared 10 bases from V and 2 bases from J, leaving 14 bases between. From germline, CDR1 is MDHEN and CDR2 SYDVKM. The CDR3 totals 13 residues. CDR3 DNA: TGTGCCACCACAGGGACCCCCAACTATGGCTACACCTTC. Amino acid sequence: CATTGTPNYGYTF.

This sequence joins TRBV6-2 or TRBV6-3 and TRBJ1-1; a possible D gene is TRBD1 (6 bases). Germline V gene lookup returns CDR1 MNHEY and CDR2 SVGEGT. V was trimmed by 6 bases and J by 10 bases, leaving 12 bases between them. The CDR3 totals 11 residues. The CDR3 region has the DNA TGTGCCAGCAGCGCCGGAGGGGGAGCTTTCTTT. It translates to CASSAGGGAFF.

The chain links TRBV28 to TRBJ2-3; the match to TRBD1 covers 8 bases. Germline V gene sequence: CDR1 MDHEN, CDR2 SYDVKM. Unmatched junction bases numbered 5, after V lost 6 bases and J lost 3 bases. This CDR3 is 14 amino acids long. CDR3 bases: TGTGCCAGCAGGGGGACAGGTAGAACAGATACGCAGTATTTT. Translation: CASRGTGRTDTQYF.

The gene calls are TRBV9 and TRBJ2-1, with 7 bases identical to TRBD2. CDR1 is SGDLS and CDR2 is YYNGEE in the germline V gene. CDR3 size: 15 residues. With 1 base clipped from V and 3 bases from J, the junction kept 4 bases outside the gene matches. CDR3 residues: CASSVRLADYNEQFF. Written as DNA, the CDR3 is TGTGCCAGCAGCGTAAGGCTAGCGGACTACAATGAGCAGTTCTTC.

This chain connects TRBV14 to TRBJ1-1, with unresolved D. V was cut by 5 bases and J by 0 bases, with 16 bases left in between. The CDR3 length is 16 residues. Germline V gives CDR1 SGHDN, CDR2 FVKESK. The CDR3 sequence: CASSSRSGRMNTEAFF. CDR3 DNA sequence: TGTGCCAGCAGCAGTAGGTCCGGACGAATGAACACTGAAGCTTTCTTT.

The chain is built from TRBV5-1 and TRBJ2-5, with D possibly called TRBD1 or TRBD2 (6 bases each). This CDR3 contains 17 residues. V gave up 4 bases and J gave up 2 bases, with 21 bases separating them. CDR1 SGHRS and CDR2 YFSETQ come from the germline V gene. The CDR3 sequence: CASSPWYRGPGQETQYF. The CDR3 DNA is TGCGCCAGCAGCCCGTGGTATCGGGGGCCGGGGCAAGAGACCCAGTACTTC.

As regards this clonotype: The junction does not match germline at one end; this may be a read error. The CDR3 is CSALGLSYEQCF. The CDR3 bases are TGCAGTGCTCTGGGATTGAGCTACGAGCAGTGCTTC. The chain has TRBV20-1 and TRBJ2-7; D call uncertain. Germline V gene sequence: CDR1 DFQATT, CDR2 SNEGSKA (reference sequence). There are 12 residues in the CDR3.

This clonotype was seen a few times. The chain links TRBV27 to TRBJ2-5; 7 positions agree with TRBD2. This CDR3 contains 16 residues. V shed 1 base and J 4 bases; nucleotides not matched to a gene: 9. CDR1 is MNHEY and CDR2 is SMNVEV in the germline V gene (reference sequence). In DNA, the CDR3 is TGTGCCAGCAGTTTATGGGGCGGGAGAGTTGGAGAGACCCAGTACTTC. Amino acid sequence: CASSLWGGRVGETQYF.

The J gene is TRBJ1-4, the V gene TRBV29-1; D is undetermined. The CDR3 totals 12 residues. Germline lookup yields CDR1 SQVTM and CDR2 ANQGSEA. V was shortened by 6 bases and J by 5 bases, with 10 bases between the two germline ends. CDR3 DNA sequence: TGCAGCGTCGTGGGAGGAAATGAAAAACTGTTTTTT. It translates to CSVVGGNEKLFF.

The chain links TRBV20-1 to TRBJ2-5, with 8 bases fitting TRBD1. Losses at the gene ends were 5 bases for V and 2 bases for J; bases not matched to a gene: 7. The CDR3 is 14 amino acids. Germline CDR1 is DFQATT and CDR2 is SNEGSKA (reference sequence). Here the CDR3 reads CSALLDRVQETQYF. As DNA, the CDR3 is TGCAGTGCTCTTCTGGACAGGGTTCAAGAGACCCAGTACTTC.

The rearrangement joins TRBV20-1 to TRBJ2-1; D is unresolved. Between the trimmed V and J ends, which lost 1 base and 2 bases, there was a span of 15 bases. CDR3 size: 16 residues. Germline values: CDR1 DFQATT, CDR2 SNEGSKA (reference sequence). The CDR3 nucleotides are TGCAGTGCTAGAGCATCGGGTTTGGGGACCTACAATGAGCAGTTCTTC. Protein: CSARASGLGTYNEQFF.

This rearrangement joins TRBV5-1 to TRBJ2-7; 10 nucleotides align to TRBD1. This CDR3 region has 16 residues. The J segment lost 0 bases and the V segment lost 0 bases, leaving 3 bases of the junction unmatched. The germline gives CDR1 SGHRS, CDR2 YFSETQ. CDR3 residues: CASSLATGGFSYEQYF. CDR3 nucleotide sequence: TGCGCCAGCAGCTTGGCGACAGGGGGCTTCTCCTACGAGCAGTACTTC.

The table lists this clonotype with many counts. The chain joins TRBV5-6 to TRBJ1-1; no reliable D call. The CDR3 is 13 residues long. The germline CDR1 and CDR2 sequences are SGHDT and YYEEEE. V lost 0 bases, J lost 3 bases, and 6 bases lay in between. DNA for the CDR3: TGTGCCAGCAGCTTGGGCAAGGACACTGAAGCTTTCTTT. The encoded protein is CASSLGKDTEAFF.

The rearrangement joins TRBV10-3 to TRBJ1-2; TRBD1 matches 7 bases. The CDR3 is 14 residues long. Germline trimming cut 0 bases from V and 8 bases from J; bases unmatched to any gene: 6. Germline V CDR1 and CDR2: ENHRY, SYGVKD. The CDR3 spells CAISESLTGAGYTF. CDR3 DNA: TGTGCCATCAGTGAGTCTCTCACAGGGGCCGGCTACACCTTC.

The sample holds a few counts of this clonotype. This chain uses TRBV6-5 with TRBJ2-3, with D unresolved. V was clipped by 0 bases and J by 6 bases, with 13 bases between them. The CDR3 consists of 15 residues. CDR1 is MNHEY and CDR2 is SVGAGI in the germline V gene. The CDR3 DNA follows: TGTGCCAGCAGTTACTCGGGTACGCTGGGGGATACGCAGTATTTT. Protein product: CASSYSGTLGDTQYF.

V and J are TRBV9 and TRBJ2-7; 8 nucleotides line up with TRBD2. This CDR3 has 15 residues. Germline V lookup: CDR1 SGDLS, CDR2 YYNGEE. With 0 bases clipped from V and 3 bases from J, the junction kept 5 bases outside the gene matches. The DNA of the CDR3 is TGTGCCAGCAGCGTAGCTGGTAGCGGGGTCTACGAGCAGTACTTC. Translated: CASSVAGSGVYEQYF.

A few counts support this clonotype. V usage is TRBV5-1 and J usage is TRBJ2-4; 7 bases fit TRBD1. This CDR3 is 13 amino acids long. Germline CDR1 SGHRS, CDR2 YFSETQ. V was clipped by 0 bases and J by 15 bases; unmatched bases: 9. This CDR3 is CASSLEGAGFRYF. CDR3 in DNA: TGCGCCAGCAGCTTGGAGGGGGCCGGCTTTCGGTACTTC.

This clonotype has only a few counts. V gene TRBV29-1 combines with J gene TRBJ2-1; D remains ambiguous. The germline V and J ends were trimmed by 1 base and 3 bases, with 10 bases remaining between them. Germline values: CDR1 SQVTM, CDR2 ANQGSEA. The CDR3 runs to 14 residues. CDR3 nucleotide sequence: TGCAGCGTTGAAGGAGGAGCCTTCTACAATGAGCAGTTCTTC. This encodes CSVEGGAFYNEQFF.

The V call is TRBV7-2, the J call TRBJ2-3; D unresolved. CDR1 and CDR2 (germline): SGHTA, FQGNSA. V shed 1 base and J shed 3 bases, with 14 bases lying between them. CDR3 size: 16 residues. CDR3 bases: TGTGCCAGCAGCTTAGGACTCTCCCAAATGACAGATACGCAGTATTTT. Amino acids: CASSLGLSQMTDTQYF.